This is a list of T cell receptor beta chains from one sample in a study of cytomegalovirus exposure and HLA in healthy donors. TCRdb's table, derived via immunoSEQ multiplex PCR, lists solely in-frame clones and lacks some. The table includes more than 110,000 clones, 80% detected once. Sequencing was carried out using PBMCs. All receptors come from a young man in good health and CMV-seronegative. Each CDR3 is given with its conserved first and last residue. A D gene is named only where the DNA matches it firmly. Expanded clones get a size class; other rows say once, few or many, or leave the size out.

CDR3aa: CASSSAATSGSYEQYF; CDR3nt: TGTGCCAGCAGTTCCGCCGCGACTAGCGGAAGCTACGAGCAGTACTTC; j_gene: TRBJ2-7; v_gene: TRBV28; d_gene: TRBD2; abundance: .
CDR3aa: CASSPPKGTGQETQYF; CDR3nt: TGTGCCAGCTCACCACCGAAGGGGACAGGGCAAGAGACCCAGTACTTC; j_gene: TRBJ2-5; v_gene: TRBV18; d_gene: TRBD1; abundance: .
CDR3aa: CASSLGSGKQYF; CDR3nt: TGTGCCAGCAGCTTAGGTTCGGGTAAGCAGTACTTC; j_gene: TRBJ2-7; v_gene: TRBV7-3; d_gene: .; abundance: .
CDR3aa: CASSSGGWTEAFF; CDR3nt: TGTGCCAGCAGCTCGGGGGGATGGACTGAAGCTTTCTTT; j_gene: TRBJ1-1; v_gene: TRBV2; d_gene: .; abundance: few
CDR3aa: CASSPQDRGGGYGYTF; CDR3nt: TGCGCCAGCAGCCCCCAAGACAGGGGAGGAGGGTATGGCTACACCTTC; j_gene: TRBJ1-2; v_gene: TRBV4-1; d_gene: TRBD1; abundance: .
CDR3aa: CASSYSIGPPGNTIYF; CDR3nt: TGTGCCAGCAGTTACTCGATTGGGCCGCCGGGAAACACCATATATTTT; j_gene: TRBJ1-3; v_gene: TRBV6-5; d_gene: .; abundance: .
CDR3aa: CASSFGDRTYEQYF; CDR3nt: TGTGCCAGCAGTTTCGGTGACAGAACCTACGAGCAGTACTTC; j_gene: TRBJ2-7; v_gene: TRBV27; d_gene: .; abundance: .
CDR3aa: CASTPDRGNTGELFF; CDR3nt: TGTGCCAGCACCCCCGACAGAGGGAACACCGGGGAGCTGTTTTTT; j_gene: TRBJ2-2; v_gene: TRBV2; d_gene: .; abundance: .
CDR3aa: CASTQGEHSPLHF; CDR3nt: TGTGCCAGTACGCAGGGGGAGCATTCACCCCTCCACTTT; j_gene: TRBJ1-6; v_gene: TRBV13; d_gene: TRBD1; abundance: .
CDR3aa: CASSLKRGGGGYEQYF; CDR3nt: TGTGCCAGCAGCCTTAAGCGGGGCGGGGGTGGGTACGAGCAGTACTTC; j_gene: TRBJ2-7; v_gene: TRBV7-6; d_gene: TRBD2; abundance: .
CDR3aa: CASSPSAQGTGELFF; CDR3nt: TGTGCCAGCAGCCCGAGCGCCCAGGGCACCGGGGAGCTGTTTTTT; j_gene: TRBJ2-2; v_gene: TRBV7-3; d_gene: .; abundance: few
CDR3aa: CAIRGGATNEKLFF; CDR3nt: TGTGCCATCCGCGGGGGGGCAACTAATGAAAAACTGTTTTTT; j_gene: TRBJ1-4; v_gene: TRBV19; d_gene: .; abundance: .
CDR3aa: CASSHDPMSGGIPYEQYF; CDR3nt: TGTGCCAGCTCACACGATCCCATGAGCGGGGGGATTCCCTACGAGCAGTACTTC; j_gene: TRBJ2-7; v_gene: TRBV18; d_gene: TRBD2; abundance: .
CDR3aa: CASSQDRAGGYGYTF; CDR3nt: TGTGCCAGCAGCCAAGATCGAGCAGGTGGCTATGGCTACACCTTC; j_gene: TRBJ1-2; v_gene: TRBV4-2; d_gene: .; abundance: .
CDR3aa: CASSPLLAGTYNEQFF; CDR3nt: TGTGCCAGCAGCCCTCTCCTAGCGGGGACCTACAATGAGCAGTTCTTC; j_gene: TRBJ2-1; v_gene: TRBV27; d_gene: TRBD2; abundance: .
CDR3aa: CASSSTGDPIPLNEKLFF; CDR3nt: TGTGCCAGCAGTTCGACAGGGGACCCCATCCCCCTTAATGAAAAACTGTTTTTT; j_gene: TRBJ1-4; v_gene: TRBV28; d_gene: TRBD1; abundance: .
CDR3aa: CASSQESGGLYGQYF; CDR3nt: TGTGCCAGCAGCCAAGAGAGCGGGGGGTTATACGGGCAGTACTTC; j_gene: TRBJ2-7; v_gene: TRBV4-2; d_gene: TRBD2; abundance: few
CDR3aa: CASSHEGQLLGNTIYF; CDR3nt: TGTGCCAGCAGCCACGAAGGACAGCTCCTCGGCAACACCATATATTTT; j_gene: TRBJ1-3; v_gene: TRBV4-2; d_gene: .; abundance: .
CDR3aa: CASSRDSTDTQYF; CDR3nt: TGTGCCAGCAGCCGGGACTCCACAGATACGCAGTATTTT; j_gene: TRBJ2-3; v_gene: TRBV7-3; d_gene: .; abundance: .
CDR3aa: CASSDPGQSGATIYF; CDR3nt: TGTGCCAGCAGTGATCCGGGACAGTCGGGTGCCACCATATATTTT; j_gene: TRBJ1-3; v_gene: TRBV2; d_gene: TRBD1; abundance: .
CDR3aa: CASSFVRSRVGYGYTF; CDR3nt: TGCGCCAGCAGCTTCGTCAGGTCTCGAGTTGGCTATGGCTACACCTTC; j_gene: TRBJ1-2; v_gene: TRBV5-1; d_gene: .; abundance: .
CDR3aa: CASSLLGQPQHF; CDR3nt: TGTGCCAGCAGCTTACTAGGTCAGCCCCAGCATTTT; j_gene: TRBJ1-5; v_gene: TRBV7-9; d_gene: .; abundance: .
CDR3aa: CASSTGSQETQYF; CDR3nt: TGTGCCAGCAGCACGGGGTCCCAAGAGACCCAGTACTTC; j_gene: TRBJ2-5; v_gene: TRBV7-3; d_gene: .; abundance: .
CDR3aa: CASRAGSSGYNEQFF; CDR3nt: TGTGCCAGCAGGGCCGGTTCTAGCGGTTACAATGAGCAGTTCTTC; j_gene: TRBJ2-1; v_gene: TRBV27; d_gene: TRBD2; abundance: .
CDR3aa: CASLTGGRNEQFF; CDR3nt: TGTGCCAGCCTCACAGGGGGCAGGAATGAGCAGTTCTTC; j_gene: TRBJ2-1; v_gene: TRBV6-6; d_gene: TRBD1; abundance: .
CDR3aa: CASSRQGSEQFF; CDR3nt: TGTGCCAGCTCACGACAGGGAAGTGAGCAGTTCTTC; j_gene: TRBJ2-1; v_gene: TRBV18; d_gene: TRBD1; abundance: .
CDR3aa: CASSRTDGAEQFF; CDR3nt: TGTGCCAGCAGCCGGACAGATGGGGCTGAGCAGTTCTTC; j_gene: TRBJ2-1; v_gene: TRBV5-4; d_gene: .; abundance: few
CDR3aa: CASISHQQPYYTEAFF; CDR3nt: TGTGCCAGCATTTCCCACCAACAGCCATATTACACTGAAGCTTTCTTT; j_gene: TRBJ1-1; v_gene: TRBV28; d_gene: .; abundance: .
CDR3aa: CASSHLIGAGTSGSDTQYF; CDR3nt: TGCGCCAGCAGCCACCTCATTGGTGCCGGGACTAGCGGGAGTGATACGCAGTATTTT; j_gene: TRBJ2-3; v_gene: TRBV4-1; d_gene: TRBD2; abundance: .
CDR3aa: CASRSPGQGSYEQYF; CDR3nt: TGTGCCAGCAGATCACCGGGACAAGGGTCCTACGAGCAGTACTTC; j_gene: TRBJ2-7; v_gene: TRBV28; d_gene: .; abundance: .
CDR3aa: CASSLIVGGLGSNQPQHF; CDR3nt: TGTGCCAGCAGTTTAATCGTGGGCGGGTTAGGGAGCAATCAGCCCCAGCATTTT; j_gene: TRBJ1-5; v_gene: TRBV28; d_gene: .; abundance: .
CDR3aa: CAWLRLGHGTDTQYF; CDR3nt: TGTGCCTGGTTAAGACTAGGCCATGGCACAGATACGCAGTATTTT; j_gene: TRBJ2-3; v_gene: TRBV30; d_gene: .; abundance: .
CDR3aa: CASSVRQGAPSYEQYF; CDR3nt: TGTGCCAGCAGTGTTCGGCAGGGGGCCCCCTCCTACGAGCAGTACTTC; j_gene: TRBJ2-7; v_gene: TRBV2; d_gene: TRBD1; abundance: .
CDR3aa: CASNGGARNEKLFF; CDR3nt: TGTGCCAGCAACGGTGGGGCCCGTAATGAAAAACTGTTTTTT; j_gene: TRBJ1-4; v_gene: TRBV5-6; d_gene: .; abundance: .
CDR3aa: CASSLRLAGKQETQYF; CDR3nt: TGTGCCAGTAGTCTACGACTAGCGGGGAAACAAGAGACCCAGTACTTC; j_gene: TRBJ2-5; v_gene: TRBV19; d_gene: TRBD2; abundance: .
CDR3aa: CASSRTGISSGANVLTF; CDR3nt: TGTGCCAGCAGCCGGACAGGGATAAGCTCTGGGGCCAACGTCCTGACTTTC; j_gene: TRBJ2-6; v_gene: TRBV5-4; d_gene: TRBD1; abundance: .
CDR3aa: CATGVSSEQFF; CDR3nt: TGTGCCACCGGAGTGAGCAGTGAGCAGTTCTTC; j_gene: TRBJ2-1; v_gene: TRBV7-6; d_gene: .; abundance: .
CDR3aa: CASSDESTSGGESTDTQYF; CDR3nt: TGTGCCAGCAGTGACGAGTCGACTAGCGGGGGCGAAAGCACAGATACGCAGTATTTT; j_gene: TRBJ2-3; v_gene: TRBV6-4; d_gene: TRBD2; abundance: few
CDR3aa: CASSPGTGIQPQHF; CDR3nt: TGTGCCAGCAGTCCAGGGACAGGGATACAGCCCCAGCATTTT; j_gene: TRBJ1-5; v_gene: TRBV28; d_gene: TRBD1; abundance: .
CDR3aa: CASSPGQGYSPLHF; CDR3nt: TGTGCCAGCAGCCCGGGACAGGGGTATTCACCCCTCCACTTT; j_gene: TRBJ1-6; v_gene: TRBV27; d_gene: TRBD1; abundance: .
CDR3aa: CASSPYSRGRSGNTIYF; CDR3nt: TGTGCCAGCAGCCCTTACTCCAGGGGGCGCTCCGGAAACACCATATATTTT; j_gene: TRBJ1-3; v_gene: TRBV13; d_gene: TRBD1; abundance: .
CDR3aa: CASRGPTQTGILATEAFF; CDR3nt: TGTGCCAGTCGGGGCCCAACCCAAACAGGGATACTGGCCACTGAAGCTTTCTTT; j_gene: TRBJ1-1; v_gene: TRBV19; d_gene: .; abundance: .
CDR3aa: CASSTVVQRAMDTQYF; CDR3nt: TGTGCCAGCAGCACGGTAGTTCAGCGGGCAATGGATACGCAGTATTTT; j_gene: TRBJ2-3; v_gene: TRBV5-4; d_gene: .; abundance: .
CDR3aa: CASSPLMVHEQYF; CDR3nt: TGTGCCAGCTCACCCCTAATGGTCCACGAGCAGTACTTC; j_gene: TRBJ2-7; v_gene: TRBV18; d_gene: .; abundance: .
CDR3aa: CASRQKFYGYTF; CDR3nt: TGCGCCAGCAGGCAGAAATTCTATGGCTACACCTTC; j_gene: TRBJ1-2; v_gene: TRBV10-1; d_gene: .; abundance: .
CDR3aa: CASSWGLASGELFF; CDR3nt: TGTGCCAGCAGCTGGGGACTAGCTTCCGGGGAGCTGTTTTTT; j_gene: TRBJ2-2; v_gene: TRBV5-6; d_gene: TRBD2; abundance: .
CDR3aa: CASSLSTGNEKLFF; CDR3nt: TGCGCCAGCAGCTTGAGCACAGGAAATGAAAAACTGTTTTTT; j_gene: TRBJ1-4; v_gene: TRBV5-1; d_gene: .; abundance: .
CDR3aa: CASSLDLAFDSTDTQYF; CDR3nt: TGCGCCAGCAGCTTGGACCTTGCGTTCGATAGCACAGATACGCAGTATTTT; j_gene: TRBJ2-3; v_gene: TRBV5-1; d_gene: .; abundance: once
CDR3aa: CASSPQGKPQHF; CDR3nt: TGTGCCAGTAGTCCGCAGGGAAAGCCCCAGCATTTT; j_gene: TRBJ1-5; v_gene: TRBV19; d_gene: .; abundance: .
CDR3aa: CASSKGGFEQYF; CDR3nt: TGTGCCAGCAGTAAGGGGGGGTTCGAGCAGTACTTC; j_gene: TRBJ2-7; v_gene: TRBV6-5; d_gene: .; abundance: .
CDR3aa: CASSETGGFRNTEAFF; CDR3nt: TGTGCCAGCAGCGAGACAGGGGGCTTTAGGAACACTGAAGCTTTCTTT; j_gene: TRBJ1-1; v_gene: TRBV11-2; d_gene: TRBD1; abundance: .
CDR3aa: CASRQGALGYTF; CDR3nt: TGTGCCAGCCGCCAGGGGGCGCTTGGCTACACCTTC; j_gene: TRBJ1-2; v_gene: TRBV28; d_gene: TRBD1; abundance: .
CDR3aa: CASSYSSSRPGSGYTF; CDR3nt: TGTGCCAGCAGTTACTCGTCATCTAGACCCGGCTCCGGCTACACCTTC; j_gene: TRBJ1-2; v_gene: TRBV6-5; d_gene: .; abundance: .
CDR3aa: CASSPELRRADTEAFF; CDR3nt: TGCGCCAGCAGTCCCGAACTCCGGCGGGCGGACACTGAAGCTTTCTTT; j_gene: TRBJ1-1; v_gene: TRBV23-1; d_gene: .; abundance: .
CDR3aa: CASSLGGSPTGELFF; CDR3nt: TGCGCCAGCAGCTTGGGGGGCAGCCCCACCGGGGAGCTGTTTTTT; j_gene: TRBJ2-2; v_gene: TRBV5-1; d_gene: .; abundance: .
CDR3aa: CASMVGVSYEQYF; CDR3nt: TGTGCCAGCATGGTCGGGGTTTCCTACGAGCAGTACTTC; j_gene: TRBJ2-7; v_gene: TRBV2; d_gene: .; abundance: .
CDR3aa: CASITGTSSSGELFF; CDR3nt: TGTGCCAGCATTACAGGGACTAGCTCATCTGGGGAGCTGTTTTTT; j_gene: TRBJ2-2; v_gene: TRBV28; d_gene: TRBD2; abundance: .